The 4 T cell receptor beta chains below were found in one sample sequenced in a study of blood T cell repertoires in COVID-19. Libraries were prepared by immunoSEQ multiplex PCR; TCRdb keeps only in-frame clonotypes and omits some of them. The sample lists fewer than 70,000 clones, approximately 90% occurring once. The sequenced sample was peripheral blood. These receptors came from a man aged 45-60 years with acute or convalescent COVID-19.

The chain combines TRBV7-2 with TRBJ2-3, with D unresolved. CDR3 length: 12 residues. The germline V gene encodes CDR1 SGHTA and CDR2 FQGNSA. With 5 bases removed from V and 2 bases from J, the gap between germline ends came to 5 bases. This chain's CDR3 is CASSPHTDTQYF. CDR3 sequence (DNA): TGTGCCAGCAGCCCACACACAGATACGCAGTATTTT. Filled out from reference TRBV7-2 and TRBJ2-3, the complete variable domain reads GAGVSQSPSNKVTEKGKDVELRCDPISGHTALYWYRQSLGQGLEFLIYFQGNSAPDKSGLPSDRFSAERTGGSVSTLTIQRTQQEDSAVYLCASSPHTDTQYFGPGTRLTVL.

V and J are TRBV18 and TRBJ2-7; 8 bases agree with TRBD1. The CDR3 is 14 residues long. Germline-derived CDR1 and CDR2 are KGHSH and LQKENI. V lost 6 bases, J lost 2 bases, and 6 bases stayed unmatched. The DNA of the CDR3 is TGTGCCAGCTCGTCCGGGACAGGCCCCTACGAGCAGTACTTC. This sequence encodes CASSSGTGPYEQYF.

This sequence joins TRBV7-2 and TRBJ1-2, with 9 positions matching TRBD1. Trimming at V came to 11 bases and at J to 6 bases, leaving 16 bases not matched to a gene. Germline V gene sequence: CDR1 SGHTA, CDR2 FQGNSA. The CDR3 has 15 residues. The CDR3 here is CAGGGQGWSGDGYTF. The CDR3, as DNA: TGTGCCGGGGGGGGACAGGGTTGGTCTGGCGATGGCTACACCTTC.

The chain links TRBV5-1 to TRBJ1-1, with D maybe TRBD1 (6 bases). V lost 4 bases and J 4 bases, leaving 17 bases between the germline ends. Germline V gene lookup returns CDR1 SGHRS and CDR2 YFSETQ. The CDR3 runs 15 residues. This CDR3 reads CASSGGRGRITEAFF. The CDR3 DNA sequence: TGCGCCAGCAGCGGAGGGCGGGGGCGAATCACTGAAGCTTTCTTT.